This TCR beta chain was sequenced during a study of CD8 T cells in Susac syndrome. Study observations and caveats: The study recognized that its TCR sequencing and HLA analysis covered a relatively small number of individuals.

Notes on this clonotype: The antigen is undetermined.

The authors carried out high-throughput sequencing of TCR beta. They applied it to CD8+ and CD4+ T cells obtained from blood. 0.5 to 1 ug RNA was reverse transcribed with random hexamers. TCRdb reanalysed the immunoSEQ multiplex PCR reads using MiXCR and keeps one entry per CDR3 protein. The sample records over 150,000 distinct CDR3 sequences, approximately 94% being singletons. CDR3 size: 15 residues. V shed 5 bases and J 10 bases; nucleotides not matched to a gene: 13. Germline loops: CDR1 LNHDA, CDR2 SQIVND (reference sequence). This clonotype was sampled from a human donor with multiple sclerosis. Sample: CD4+ T cells from PBMCs. This chain uses TRBV19 with TRBJ2-1, with TRBD1 matching 8 bases. The CDR3, as DNA: TGTGCCAGTAGTGCACCGGGACAGGCTTCACGAGAGCAGTTCTTC. Translating it yields CASSAPGQASREQFF.